Listed below are T cell receptor beta chains from one sample, sequenced in a study of neurological immune-mediated disorders. Each CDR3 protein gets one entry after TCRdb re-called the 5' RACE reads with MiXCR. This sample has about 58,000 distinct CDR3 sequences; more than 3% occur once, and the top ten carry 1.5% to 2%. The sequenced sample consisted of PBMCs. The source of these receptors is a man aged 25-45 years with multiple sclerosis. Each CDR3 is given with its conserved first and last residue. The D gene is left open where the match is weak. Size is stated as how often the clone was seen (once, few, many) or a class if it is expanded.

clone_size: many; j_call: TRBJ2-7; d_call: TRBD1; v_call: TRBV7-2; cdr3_nt: TGTGCCAGCAGCACGGGACAGCCCTCCTACGAGCAGTACTTC; cdr3_aa: CASSTGQPSYEQYF
clone_size: many; j_call: TRBJ1-2; d_call: TRBD1; v_call: TRBV20-1; cdr3_nt: TGCAGTGCTAGATGGATAGGTTCTGGGACAGCCAATGGCTACACCTTC; cdr3_aa: CSARWIGSGTANGYTF
clone_size: many; j_call: TRBJ1-1; d_call: NA; v_call: TRBV5-1; cdr3_nt: TGCGCCAGCAGCTTGCTTCCGAACACTGAAGCTTTCTTT; cdr3_aa: CASSLLPNTEAFF
clone_size: many; j_call: TRBJ2-1; d_call: TRBD2; v_call: TRBV2; cdr3_nt: TGTGCCAGCCGAATGGGGGGAGCGGGAGGTGGAAGCTCCTACAATGAGCAGTTCTTC; cdr3_aa: CASRMGGAGGGSSYNEQFF
clone_size: many; j_call: TRBJ2-7; d_call: TRBD1; v_call: TRBV12-3/TRBV12-4; cdr3_nt: TGTGCCAGCAGAAAGACAGGGGATTTCTACGAGCAGTACTTC; cdr3_aa: CASRKTGDFYEQYF
clone_size: many; j_call: TRBJ2-5; d_call: TRBD2; v_call: TRBV20-1; cdr3_nt: TGCAGTGCTAGGGCGGGAGCGGAGACCCAGTACTTC; cdr3_aa: CSARAGAETQYF
clone_size: many; j_call: TRBJ2-5; d_call: TRBD2; v_call: TRBV12-3/TRBV12-4; cdr3_nt: TGTGCCAGCAGCAGTCGGCTGGGACTAGCGGGGGGACGACATCAGACCCAGTACTTC; cdr3_aa: CASSSRLGLAGGRHQTQYF
clone_size: many; j_call: TRBJ1-1; d_call: NA; v_call: TRBV5-6; cdr3_nt: TGTGCCAGCAGCTTCCCCAGCACTGAAGCTTTCTTT; cdr3_aa: CASSFPSTEAFF
clone_size: many; j_call: TRBJ2-1; d_call: TRBD2; v_call: TRBV4-2; cdr3_nt: TGTGCCAGCAGCCAAGACGGGACTAGCGGTATAGAGCAGTTCTTC; cdr3_aa: CASSQDGTSGIEQFF
clone_size: many; j_call: TRBJ1-5; d_call: NA; v_call: TRBV7-2; cdr3_nt: TGTGCCAGCAGCCTAGACCCTGGTAGGGTTCCCCAGCATTTT; cdr3_aa: CASSLDPGRVPQHF
clone_size: many; j_call: TRBJ2-2; d_call: TRBD1; v_call: TRBV11-3; cdr3_nt: TGTGCCAGCGGCCTCGGGACAGGGTTTAACACCGGGGAGCTGTTTTTT; cdr3_aa: CASGLGTGFNTGELFF
clone_size: many; j_call: TRBJ2-7; d_call: NA; v_call: TRBV5-1; cdr3_nt: TGCGCCAGCAGCTTTCATGGACCGATTAATGACGCCTACGAGCAGTACTTC; cdr3_aa: CASSFHGPINDAYEQYF
clone_size: many; j_call: TRBJ2-1; d_call: TRBD1; v_call: TRBV3-1; cdr3_nt: TGTGCCAGCAGCCAGGGACAGGCCCCCTACAATGAGCAGTTCTTC; cdr3_aa: CASSQGQAPYNEQFF
clone_size: few; j_call: TRBJ2-7; d_call: NA; v_call: TRBV27; cdr3_nt: TGTGCCAGCAGGGAAAGGGGCTACGAGCAGTACTTC; cdr3_aa: CASRERGYEQYF
clone_size: many; j_call: TRBJ2-7; d_call: TRBD2; v_call: TRBV20-1; cdr3_nt: TGCAGTGCTAGAGACCCCTGGGGACTAGCGGGAGACCCCCTCTACGAGCAGTACTTC; cdr3_aa: CSARDPWGLAGDPLYEQYF
clone_size: many; j_call: TRBJ2-1; d_call: NA; v_call: TRBV5-6; cdr3_nt: TGTGCCAGCAGCTTGGAATCCCCGAACAATGAGCAGTTCTTC; cdr3_aa: CASSLESPNNEQFF
clone_size: many; j_call: TRBJ2-1; d_call: TRBD1; v_call: TRBV12-3/TRBV12-4; cdr3_nt: TGTGCCAGCACCCTTGGACAGGGGGCTGGCAATGAGCAGTTCTTC; cdr3_aa: CASTLGQGAGNEQFF
clone_size: many; j_call: TRBJ1-1; d_call: NA; v_call: TRBV5-1; cdr3_nt: TGCGCCAGCAGCTTGACGACGGGATCGAACACTGAAGCTTTCTTT; cdr3_aa: CASSLTTGSNTEAFF
clone_size: many; j_call: TRBJ2-2; d_call: NA; v_call: TRBV14; cdr3_nt: TGTGCCAGCAGCCAACGCCCCGGGGAGCTGTTTTTT; cdr3_aa: CASSQRPGELFF
clone_size: many; j_call: TRBJ2-2; d_call: NA; v_call: TRBV7-2; cdr3_nt: TGTGCCAGCAGCTTAGCGCTTCAGGGCACCGGGGAGCTGTTTTTT; cdr3_aa: CASSLALQGTGELFF
clone_size: many; j_call: TRBJ1-1; d_call: NA; v_call: TRBV5-1; cdr3_nt: TGCGCCAGCAGCTTGGACACGAACACTGAAGCTTTCTTT; cdr3_aa: CASSLDTNTEAFF
clone_size: medium-sized; j_call: TRBJ1-2; d_call: NA; v_call: TRBV29-1; cdr3_nt: TGCAGCGTTGAGGGAGGCAGTCACTATGGCTACACCTTC; cdr3_aa: CSVEGGSHYGYTF
clone_size: many; j_call: TRBJ1-5; d_call: NA; v_call: TRBV6-5; cdr3_nt: TGTGCCAGCAGTTACTCGGGGGGTTCCGGGCAGCCCCAGCATTTT; cdr3_aa: CASSYSGGSGQPQHF
clone_size: many; j_call: TRBJ1-6; d_call: NA; v_call: TRBV7-2; cdr3_nt: TGTGCCAGCAGCTTAGGCTCGCAGGGAAATTCACCCCTCCACTTT; cdr3_aa: CASSLGSQGNSPLHF
clone_size: many; j_call: TRBJ1-6; d_call: TRBD1; v_call: TRBV5-6; cdr3_nt: TGTGCCAGCAGCTTCGGGACAGGGCCTAATTCACCCCTCCACTTT; cdr3_aa: CASSFGTGPNSPLHF
clone_size: many; j_call: TRBJ2-1; d_call: TRBD2; v_call: TRBV20-1; cdr3_nt: TGCAGTGCTAGACCCAGGACTAGCGGTGACAATGAGCAGTTCTTC; cdr3_aa: CSARPRTSGDNEQFF
clone_size: many; j_call: TRBJ1-2; d_call: NA; v_call: TRBV3-1; cdr3_nt: TGTGCCAGCAGCCCACACACTAACTATGGCTACACCTTC; cdr3_aa: CASSPHTNYGYTF
clone_size: many; j_call: TRBJ1-1; d_call: NA; v_call: TRBV20-1; cdr3_nt: TGCAGTGCTAGTCCCAGGGGGAACACTGAAGCTTTCTTT; cdr3_aa: CSASPRGNTEAFF
clone_size: many; j_call: TRBJ1-1; d_call: NA; v_call: TRBV5-1; cdr3_nt: TGCGCCAGCAGCTTCGACAGTCGTAGGAACACTGAAGCTTTCTTT; cdr3_aa: CASSFDSRRNTEAFF
clone_size: many; j_call: TRBJ2-3; d_call: NA; v_call: TRBV20-1; cdr3_nt: TGCAGTGCTAGAGAAGACGGGCGAGCTACAGATACGCAGTATTTT; cdr3_aa: CSAREDGRATDTQYF
clone_size: many; j_call: TRBJ2-1; d_call: TRBD1; v_call: TRBV20-1; cdr3_nt: TGCAGTGCTACGGACAGGGCCCACAATGAGCAGTTCTTC; cdr3_aa: CSATDRAHNEQFF
clone_size: many; j_call: TRBJ2-1; d_call: NA; v_call: TRBV20-1; cdr3_nt: TGCAGTGCTCCTAAAGGGTATGAGCAGTTCTTC; cdr3_aa: CSAPKGYEQFF
clone_size: many; j_call: TRBJ1-2; d_call: TRBD1; v_call: TRBV9; cdr3_nt: TGTGCCAGCACCCGAACAGGGGATGGCTACACCTTC; cdr3_aa: CASTRTGDGYTF
clone_size: many; j_call: TRBJ2-1; d_call: TRBD1; v_call: TRBV20-1; cdr3_nt: TGCAGTGCTAGAGGCGGGACAGGGGATTGGAATGAGCAGTTCTTC; cdr3_aa: CSARGGTGDWNEQFF
clone_size: many; j_call: TRBJ2-1; d_call: NA; v_call: TRBV18; cdr3_nt: TGTGCCAGCTCACCACCTGTTTCCTACAATGAGCAGTTCTTC; cdr3_aa: CASSPPVSYNEQFF
clone_size: many; j_call: TRBJ2-7; d_call: NA; v_call: TRBV29-1; cdr3_nt: TGCAGCGTTGTTTATGGTTCGAGGGGAGGCTACGAGCAGTACTTC; cdr3_aa: CSVVYGSRGGYEQYF